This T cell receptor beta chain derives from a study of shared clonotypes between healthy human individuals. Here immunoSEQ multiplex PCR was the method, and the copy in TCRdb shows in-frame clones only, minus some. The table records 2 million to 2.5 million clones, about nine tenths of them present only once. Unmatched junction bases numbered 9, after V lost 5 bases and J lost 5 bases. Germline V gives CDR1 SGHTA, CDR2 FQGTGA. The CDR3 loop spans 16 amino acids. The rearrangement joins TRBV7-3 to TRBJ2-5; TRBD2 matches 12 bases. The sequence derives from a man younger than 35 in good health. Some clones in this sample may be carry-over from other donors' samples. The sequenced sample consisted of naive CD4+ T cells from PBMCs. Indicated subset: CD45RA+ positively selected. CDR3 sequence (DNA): TGTGCCAGCAGCCTCTCTAGCGGGAGGGCCGAGGAGACCCAGTACTTC. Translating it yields CASSLSSGRAEETQYF.